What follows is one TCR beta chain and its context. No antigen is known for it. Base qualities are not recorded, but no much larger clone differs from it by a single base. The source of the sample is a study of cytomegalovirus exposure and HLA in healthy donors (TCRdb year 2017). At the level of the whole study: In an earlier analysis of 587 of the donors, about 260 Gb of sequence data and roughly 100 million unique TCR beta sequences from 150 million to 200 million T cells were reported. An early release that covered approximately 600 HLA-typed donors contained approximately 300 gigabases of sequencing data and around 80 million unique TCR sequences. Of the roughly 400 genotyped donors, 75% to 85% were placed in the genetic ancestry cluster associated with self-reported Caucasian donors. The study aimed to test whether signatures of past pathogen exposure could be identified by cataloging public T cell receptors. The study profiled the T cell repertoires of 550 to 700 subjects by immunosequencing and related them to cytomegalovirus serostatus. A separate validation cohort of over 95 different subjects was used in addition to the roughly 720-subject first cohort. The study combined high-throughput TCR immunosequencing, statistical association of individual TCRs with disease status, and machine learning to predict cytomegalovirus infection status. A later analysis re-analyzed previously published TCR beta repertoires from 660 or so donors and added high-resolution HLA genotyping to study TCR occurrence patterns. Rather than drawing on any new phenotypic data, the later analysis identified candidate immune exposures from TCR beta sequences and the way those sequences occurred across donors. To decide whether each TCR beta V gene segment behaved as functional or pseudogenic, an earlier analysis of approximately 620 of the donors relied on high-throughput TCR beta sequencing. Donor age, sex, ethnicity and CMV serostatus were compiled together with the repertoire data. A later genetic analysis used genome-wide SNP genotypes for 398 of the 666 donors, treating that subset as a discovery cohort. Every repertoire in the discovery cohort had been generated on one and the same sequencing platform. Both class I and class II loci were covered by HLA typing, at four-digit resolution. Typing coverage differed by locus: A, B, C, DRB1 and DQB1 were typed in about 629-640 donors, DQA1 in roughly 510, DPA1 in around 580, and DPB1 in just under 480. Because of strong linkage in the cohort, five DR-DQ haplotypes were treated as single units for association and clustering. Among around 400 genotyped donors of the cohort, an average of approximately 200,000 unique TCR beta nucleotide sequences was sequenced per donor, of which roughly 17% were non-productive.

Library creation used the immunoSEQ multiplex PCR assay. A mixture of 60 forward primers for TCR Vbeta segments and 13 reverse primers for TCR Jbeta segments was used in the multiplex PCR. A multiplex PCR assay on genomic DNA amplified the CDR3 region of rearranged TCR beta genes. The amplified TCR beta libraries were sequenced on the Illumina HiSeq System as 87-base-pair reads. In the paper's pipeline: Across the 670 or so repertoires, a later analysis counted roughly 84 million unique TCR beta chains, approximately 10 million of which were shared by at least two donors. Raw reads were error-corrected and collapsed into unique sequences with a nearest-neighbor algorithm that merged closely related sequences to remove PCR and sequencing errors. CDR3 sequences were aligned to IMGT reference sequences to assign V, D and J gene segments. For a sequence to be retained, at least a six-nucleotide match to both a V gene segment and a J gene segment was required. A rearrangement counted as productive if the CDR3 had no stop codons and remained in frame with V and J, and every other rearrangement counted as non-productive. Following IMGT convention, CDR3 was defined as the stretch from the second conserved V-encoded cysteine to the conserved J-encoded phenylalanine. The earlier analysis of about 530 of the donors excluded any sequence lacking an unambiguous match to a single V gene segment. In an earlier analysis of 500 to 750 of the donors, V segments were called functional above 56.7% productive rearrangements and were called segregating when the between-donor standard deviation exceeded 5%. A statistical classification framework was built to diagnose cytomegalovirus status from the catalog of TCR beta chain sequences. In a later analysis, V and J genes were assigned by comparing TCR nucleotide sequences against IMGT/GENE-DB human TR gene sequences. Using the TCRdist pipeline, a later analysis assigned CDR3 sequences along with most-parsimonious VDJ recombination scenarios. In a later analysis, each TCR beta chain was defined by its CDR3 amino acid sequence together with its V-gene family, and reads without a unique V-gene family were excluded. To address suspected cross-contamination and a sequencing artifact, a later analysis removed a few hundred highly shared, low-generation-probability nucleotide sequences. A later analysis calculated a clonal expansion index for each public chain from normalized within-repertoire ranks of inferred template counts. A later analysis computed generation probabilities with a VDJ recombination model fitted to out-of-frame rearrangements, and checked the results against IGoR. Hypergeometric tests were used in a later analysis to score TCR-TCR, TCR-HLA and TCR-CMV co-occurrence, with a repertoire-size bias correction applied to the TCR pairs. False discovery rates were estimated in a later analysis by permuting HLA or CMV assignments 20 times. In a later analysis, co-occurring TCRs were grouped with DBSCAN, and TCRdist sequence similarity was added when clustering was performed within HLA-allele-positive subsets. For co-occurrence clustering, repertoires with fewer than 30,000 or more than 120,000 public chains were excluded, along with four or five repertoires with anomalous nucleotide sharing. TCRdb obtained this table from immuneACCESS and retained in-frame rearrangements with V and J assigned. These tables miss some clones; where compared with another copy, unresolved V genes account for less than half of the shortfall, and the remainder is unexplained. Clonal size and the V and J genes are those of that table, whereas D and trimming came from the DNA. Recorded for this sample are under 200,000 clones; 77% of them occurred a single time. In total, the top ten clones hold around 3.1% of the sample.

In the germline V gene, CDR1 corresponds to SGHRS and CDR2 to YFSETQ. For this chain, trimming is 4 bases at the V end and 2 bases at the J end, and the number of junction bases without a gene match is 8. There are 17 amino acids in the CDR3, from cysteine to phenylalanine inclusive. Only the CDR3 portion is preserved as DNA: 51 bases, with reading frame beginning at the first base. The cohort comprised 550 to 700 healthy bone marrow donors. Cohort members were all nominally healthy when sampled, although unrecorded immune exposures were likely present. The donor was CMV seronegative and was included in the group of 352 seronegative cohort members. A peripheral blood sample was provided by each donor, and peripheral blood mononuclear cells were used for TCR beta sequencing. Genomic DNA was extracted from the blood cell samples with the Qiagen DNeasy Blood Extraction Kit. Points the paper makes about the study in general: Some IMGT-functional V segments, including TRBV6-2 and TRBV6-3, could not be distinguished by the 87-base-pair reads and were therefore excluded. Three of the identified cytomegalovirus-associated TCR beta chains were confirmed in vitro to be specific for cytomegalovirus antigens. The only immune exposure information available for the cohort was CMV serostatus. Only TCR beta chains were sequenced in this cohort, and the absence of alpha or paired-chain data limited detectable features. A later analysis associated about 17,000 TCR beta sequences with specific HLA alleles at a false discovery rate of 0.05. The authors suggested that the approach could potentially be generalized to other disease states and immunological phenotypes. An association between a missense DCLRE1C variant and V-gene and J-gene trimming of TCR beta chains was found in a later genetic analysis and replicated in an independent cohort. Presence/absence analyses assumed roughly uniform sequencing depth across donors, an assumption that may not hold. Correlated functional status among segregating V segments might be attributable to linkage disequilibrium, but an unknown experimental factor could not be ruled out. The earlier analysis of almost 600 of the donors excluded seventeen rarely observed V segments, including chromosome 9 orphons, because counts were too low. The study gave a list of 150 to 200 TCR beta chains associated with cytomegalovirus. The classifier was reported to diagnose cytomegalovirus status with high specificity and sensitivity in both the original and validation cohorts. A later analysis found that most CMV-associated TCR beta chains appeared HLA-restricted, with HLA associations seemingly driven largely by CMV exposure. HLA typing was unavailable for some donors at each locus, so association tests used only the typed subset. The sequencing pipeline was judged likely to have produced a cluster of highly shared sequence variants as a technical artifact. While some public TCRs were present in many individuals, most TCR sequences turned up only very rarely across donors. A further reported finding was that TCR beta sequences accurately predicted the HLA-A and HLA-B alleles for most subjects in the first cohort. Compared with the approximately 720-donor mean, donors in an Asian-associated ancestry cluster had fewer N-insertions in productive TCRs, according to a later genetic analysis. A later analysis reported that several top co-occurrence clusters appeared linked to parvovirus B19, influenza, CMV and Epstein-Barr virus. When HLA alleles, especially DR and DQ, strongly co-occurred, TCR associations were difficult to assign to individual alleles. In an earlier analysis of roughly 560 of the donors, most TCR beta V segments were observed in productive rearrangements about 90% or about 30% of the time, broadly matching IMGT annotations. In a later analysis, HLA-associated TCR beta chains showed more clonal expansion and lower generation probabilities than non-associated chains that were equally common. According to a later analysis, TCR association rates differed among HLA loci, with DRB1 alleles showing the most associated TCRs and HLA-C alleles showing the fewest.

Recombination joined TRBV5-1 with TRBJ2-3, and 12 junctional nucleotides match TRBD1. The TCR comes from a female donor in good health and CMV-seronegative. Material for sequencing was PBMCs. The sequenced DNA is TGCGCCAGCAGCCCGGGACAGGGGGCGGGATACACAGATACGCAGTATTTT. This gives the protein CASSPGQGAGYTDTQYF.